Listed below are T cell receptor beta chains from one sample, sequenced in a study of blood T cell repertoires in COVID-19. Sequenced by immunoSEQ multiplex PCR; TCRdb stores in-frame clones only, minus some. The data hold under 95,000 clones, with about 88% observed a single time. The material sequenced was peripheral blood. These receptors came from a human donor in a cohort sampled during active COVID-19. The CDR3 runs from the conserved cysteine through the conserved F or W. D genes are given only for firm matches. Only some rows state a clone size, as once, few, many or a class for expanded clones.

D: TRBD2; V: TRBV5-4; size: .; J: TRBJ2-7; CDR3: CATRTGTSGYYEQYF; DNA: TGTGCCACTCGGACGGGTACTAGCGGCTACTACGAGCAGTACTTC
D: .; V: TRBV11-2; size: .; J: TRBJ2-1; CDR3: CASSQSLGSQFF; DNA: TGTGCCAGCAGCCAATCCTTGGGCTCTCAGTTCTTC
D: .; V: TRBV30; size: once; J: TRBJ1-1; CDR3: CAWVPGFRNTEAFF; DNA: TGTGCCTGGGTTCCAGGGTTTAGGAACACTGAAGCTTTCTTT
D: .; V: TRBV15; size: .; J: TRBJ2-3; CDR3: CATSRGQDRSYDTQYF; DNA: TGTGCCACCAGCAGAGGCCAGGACAGATCTTATGATACGCAGTATTTT
D: .; V: TRBV29-1; size: .; J: TRBJ1-2; CDR3: CSVGASQGGYTF; DNA: TGCAGCGTTGGGGCGTCCCAGGGCGGCTACACCTTC
D: TRBD2; V: TRBV2; size: .; J: TRBJ2-7; CDR3: CASSEASGSYEQYF; DNA: TGTGCCAGCAGTGAAGCTAGCGGGAGCTACGAGCAGTACTTC
D: TRBD2; V: TRBV9; size: .; J: TRBJ2-2; CDR3: CASSLTSGENTGELFF; DNA: TGTGCCAGCAGCCTTACTAGCGGGGAGAACACCGGGGAGCTGTTTTTT
D: .; V: TRBV9; size: .; J: TRBJ2-5; CDR3: CASSKPDRYQETQYF; DNA: TGTGCCAGCAGCAAACCAGACAGGTACCAAGAGACCCAGTACTTC
D: TRBD1; V: TRBV6-5; size: .; J: TRBJ2-5; CDR3: CASSLRQGQTQYF; DNA: TGTGCCAGCAGTCTGAGACAGGGACAGACCCAGTACTTC
D: TRBD1; V: TRBV30; size: .; J: TRBJ1-5; CDR3: CAWSPKTGNFQPQHF; DNA: TGTGCCTGGAGCCCCAAGACAGGGAACTTCCAGCCCCAGCATTTT
D: .; V: TRBV5-1; size: .; J: TRBJ2-3; CDR3: CASSHTQDGDTQYF; DNA: TGCGCCAGCAGCCACACCCAAGATGGAGATACGCAGTATTTT
D: .; V: TRBV29-1; size: .; J: TRBJ2-7; CDR3: CSVGGQANEQYF; DNA: TGCAGCGTTGGGGGGCAGGCAAACGAGCAGTACTTC
D: TRBD1; V: TRBV9; size: .; J: TRBJ1-1; CDR3: CASSVGTGRNTEAFF; DNA: TGTGCCAGCAGCGTGGGGACAGGGCGGAACACTGAAGCTTTCTTT
D: TRBD1; V: TRBV18; size: .; J: TRBJ2-7; CDR3: CASFRDRDGGEQYF; DNA: TGTGCCAGCTTCCGGGACAGGGACGGGGGCGAGCAGTACTTC
D: .; V: TRBV11-3; size: .; J: TRBJ2-7; CDR3: CASSSRQAGEQYF; DNA: TGTGCCAGCAGCTCCCGACAGGCTGGCGAGCAGTACTTC
D: .; V: TRBV5-1; size: .; J: TRBJ1-2; CDR3: CASSLDYREANYGYTF; DNA: TGCGCCAGCAGCTTGGATTACAGGGAAGCTAACTATGGCTACACCTTC
D: TRBD1; V: TRBV28; size: .; J: TRBJ1-1; CDR3: CASITGGTNTEAFF; DNA: TGTGCCAGCATAACAGGGGGGACGAACACTGAAGCTTTCTTT
D: TRBD2; V: TRBV10-1; size: .; J: TRBJ2-7; CDR3: CASSSGTNYEQYF; DNA: TGCGCCAGCAGTTCCGGGACTAACTACGAGCAGTACTTC
D: TRBD2; V: TRBV20-1; size: .; J: TRBJ2-7; CDR3: CSAQTSWIYF; DNA: TGCAGTGCCCAGACTAGCTGGATTTACTTC
D: .; V: TRBV24-1; size: .; J: TRBJ2-7; CDR3: CATKRHQGYEQYF; DNA: TGTGCCACCAAGAGACACCAGGGCTACGAGCAGTACTTC
D: TRBD2; V: TRBV28; size: .; J: TRBJ2-1; CDR3: CASRLRFAGGQNEQFF; DNA: TGTGCCAGCAGACTGCGATTCGCGGGGGGGCAAAATGAGCAGTTCTTC
D: .; V: TRBV18; size: .; J: TRBJ2-5; CDR3: CASSPRRDETQYF; DNA: TGTGCCAGCTCACCACGCAGGGATGAGACCCAGTACTTC
D: TRBD1; V: TRBV19; size: .; J: TRBJ2-2; CDR3: CASSIGQVGTGELFF; DNA: TGTGCCAGTAGTATCGGACAGGTGGGCACCGGGGAGCTGTTTTTT
D: TRBD2; V: TRBV4-3; size: .; J: TRBJ2-5; CDR3: CASSGLAGGGQETQYF; DNA: TGCGCCAGCAGCGGACTAGCGGGGGGAGGACAAGAGACCCAGTACTTC
D: TRBD1; V: TRBV6-6; size: few; J: TRBJ1-3; CDR3: CASSIGQGSGNTIYF; DNA: TGTGCCAGCAGTATCGGACAGGGTTCTGGAAACACCATATATTTT
D: .; V: TRBV3-1/TRBV3-2; size: .; J: TRBJ2-2; CDR3: CASSQRQGWGTGELFF; DNA: TGTGCCAGCAGCCAACGTCAGGGGTGGGGGACCGGGGAGCTGTTTTTT
D: TRBD2; V: TRBV7-2; size: few; J: TRBJ2-5; CDR3: CASSLNFLAGALQETQYF; DNA: TGTGCCAGCAGCTTAAACTTTTTAGCGGGGGCTCTCCAAGAGACCCAGTACTTC
D: .; V: TRBV6-5; size: once; J: TRBJ2-7; CDR3: CASKADSSSYEQYF; DNA: TGTGCCAGCAAAGCCGATTCTAGCTCCTACGAGCAGTACTTC
D: .; V: TRBV4-2; size: once; J: TRBJ2-5; CDR3: CASSQFRDKNQETQYF; DNA: TGTGCCAGCAGCCAGTTCCGGGACAAGAACCAAGAGACCCAGTACTTC
D: .; V: TRBV5-1; size: .; J: TRBJ1-3; CDR3: CASSLNVPGQAIGNTIYF; DNA: TGCGCCAGCAGCTTAAATGTCCCGGGACAAGCAATTGGAAACACCATATATTTT
D: .; V: TRBV9; size: .; J: TRBJ2-7; CDR3: CASSVTTGQAYEQYF; DNA: TGTGCCAGCAGCGTAACTACAGGGCAGGCCTACGAGCAGTACTTC
D: .; V: TRBV5-6; size: .; J: TRBJ2-6; CDR3: CASSLPPGQWRSGANVLTF; DNA: TGTGCCAGCAGCTTGCCCCCAGGACAGTGGCGCTCTGGGGCCAACGTCCTGACTTTC
D: TRBD2; V: TRBV27; size: .; J: TRBJ2-5; CDR3: CASSLTPLAGAVGETQYF; DNA: TGTGCCAGCAGTTTAACCCCACTAGCGGGAGCGGTAGGGGAGACCCAGTACTTC
D: .; V: TRBV4-2; size: .; J: TRBJ2-6; CDR3: CASSQGLRDTFSGANVLTF; DNA: TGTGCCAGCAGCCAAGGGCTGAGGGACACCTTCTCTGGGGCCAACGTCCTGACTTTC
D: .; V: TRBV6-2/TRBV6-3; size: .; J: TRBJ2-3; CDR3: CASSSISDRNKPADTQYF; DNA: TGTGCCAGCAGTTCCATCTCGGACAGAAATAAGCCTGCAGATACGCAGTATTTT
D: TRBD1; V: TRBV18; size: .; J: TRBJ2-3; CDR3: CASSGQNTDTQYF; DNA: TGTGCCAGCTCGGGACAGAACACAGATACGCAGTATTTT
D: .; V: TRBV5-6; size: .; J: TRBJ1-1; CDR3: CASSSTGRNTEAFF; DNA: TGTGCCAGCAGCTCGACGGGAAGAAACACTGAAGCTTTCTTT
D: TRBD2; V: TRBV28; size: .; J: TRBJ2-3; CDR3: CASSLPDSGGGDTDTQYF; DNA: TGTGCCAGCAGTTTACCAGATAGCGGGGGGGGAGACACAGATACGCAGTATTTT
D: .; V: TRBV9; size: .; J: TRBJ1-3; CDR3: CASSVEQSGNTIYF; DNA: TGTGCCAGCAGCGTAGAACAGTCTGGAAACACCATATATTTT
D: .; V: TRBV20-1; size: .; J: TRBJ1-2; CDR3: CSGRYELGYTF; DNA: TGCAGTGGCAGATACGAATTGGGCTACACCTTC
D: TRBD1; V: TRBV18; size: .; J: TRBJ2-2; CDR3: CASSPGTGALNGELFF; DNA: TGTGCCAGCTCACCGGGGACAGGGGCATTGAACGGGGAGCTGTTTTTT
D: .; V: TRBV4-3; size: .; J: TRBJ2-2; CDR3: CASSLQRGTPLVGELFF; DNA: TGCGCCAGCAGCCTACAAAGGGGGACCCCGCTAGTCGGGGAGCTGTTTTTT
D: TRBD1; V: TRBV29-1; size: .; J: TRBJ1-2; CDR3: CSVEGTGRYSGYTF; DNA: TGCAGCGTTGAAGGGACAGGGCGTTATAGTGGCTACACCTTC
D: .; V: TRBV24-1; size: .; J: TRBJ1-2; CDR3: CATSGPGMIYGYTF; DNA: TGTGCCACCAGTGGGCCCGGGATGATCTATGGCTACACCTTC
D: .; V: TRBV14; size: .; J: TRBJ1-2; CDR3: CASSQDRANYGYTF; DNA: TGTGCCAGCAGCCAAGACAGGGCGAACTATGGCTACACCTTC
D: TRBD2; V: TRBV5-4; size: .; J: TRBJ2-2; CDR3: CASSGGVAENTGELFF; DNA: TGTGCCAGCAGCGGGGGGGTAGCGGAGAACACCGGGGAGCTGTTTTTT
D: TRBD2; V: TRBV6-2/TRBV6-3; size: .; J: TRBJ2-5; CDR3: CASSPEGLAGEETQYF; DNA: TGTGCCAGCAGTCCCGAGGGCCTAGCGGGGGAAGAGACCCAGTACTTC
D: .; V: TRBV28; size: .; J: TRBJ2-2; CDR3: CASSLGGAGNTGELFF; DNA: TGTGCCAGCAGTTTAGGAGGGGCCGGGAACACCGGGGAGCTGTTTTTT
D: TRBD2; V: TRBV12-3/TRBV12-4; size: .; J: TRBJ2-1; CDR3: CASTLAGLNEQFF; DNA: TGTGCCAGCACACTAGCGGGACTAAATGAGCAGTTCTTC
D: .; V: TRBV6-2/TRBV6-3; size: .; J: TRBJ1-3; CDR3: CASSRGQSDLSGNTIYF; DNA: TGTGCCAGCAGCCGAGGGCAGTCGGACCTCTCTGGAAACACCATATATTTT